One sample yielded the 5 T cell receptor beta chains listed below, sequenced in a study of blood T cell repertoires in COVID-19. TCRdb's table, derived via immunoSEQ multiplex PCR, lists solely in-frame clones and lacks some. The table records some 270,000 clones, around nine tenths of them present only once. The sequenced sample consisted of peripheral blood. All receptors derive from a woman aged 55-70 years who had recovered from COVID-19.

The chain is built from TRBV5-1 and TRBJ2-5; maybe TRBD2 (6 bases). Trimming removed 0 bases from V and 4 bases from J, with 10 bases in between. CDR1 is SGHRS, CDR2 YFSETQ, per germline. This CDR3 has 14 residues. CDR3 in DNA: TGCGCCAGCAGCTTGGTTGCGGGGTCAGAGACCCAGTACTTC. It codes for CASSLVAGSETQYF.

The V gene is TRBV4-2, the J gene TRBJ2-1, with D unclear. The CDR3 has 16 amino acids. Trimming cost V 6 bases and J 4 bases, with 19 bases left between them. Germline loops: CDR1 LGHNA, CDR2 YNFKEQ. DNA of the CDR3: TGTGCCAGCAGTCCAAGATTAGGTCAGAGGTACAATGAGCAGTTCTTC. Amino acids: CASSPRLGQRYNEQFF.

J is TRBJ2-7 and V is TRBV5-5, with D tentatively TRBD1 (6 bases). The V end was cut by 3 bases, the J end by 4 bases, with 26 bases between. The germline CDR1 and CDR2 sequences are SGHKS and YYEKEE (reference sequence). CDR3 length: 18 amino acids. This chain's CDR3 is CASSSNTPYRANRYEQYF. In DNA form, the CDR3 reads TGTGCCAGCAGCTCCAATACGCCTTACAGGGCAAATCGGTACGAGCAGTACTTC.

This clone was picked up one time. This chain joins TRBV19 and TRBJ2-7; 9 bases match TRBD1. In germline, CDR1 is LNHDA, CDR2 SQIVND (reference sequence). Trimming at V came to 7 bases and at J to 7 bases, leaving 8 bases not matched to a gene. The CDR3 totals 13 residues. CDR3 nucleotides: TGTGCCAGTACTAGGACAGGGGCGAATGAGCAGTACTTC. It translates to CASTRTGANEQYF. The entire variable domain, with the rest obtained from reference TRBV19 and TRBJ2-7, is as follows: DGGITQSPKYLFRKEGQNVTLSCEQNLNHDAMYWYRQDPGQGLRLIYYSQIVNDFQKGDIAEGYSVSREKKESFPLTVTSAQKNPTAFYLCASTRTGANEQYFGPGTRLTVT.

The J gene is TRBJ2-5, the V gene TRBV5-4; D is perhaps TRBD2 (6 bases). Looked up from germline, CDR1 is SGHNT and CDR2 is YYREEE (reference sequence). The CDR3 length is 15 residues. The V gene lost 0 bases and the J gene lost 5 bases, with 14 bases spanning the gap. CDR3 amino acids: CASSLDLRGVETQYF. Here the CDR3 DNA reads TGTGCCAGCAGCTTGGATCTGCGGGGCGTGGAGACCCAGTACTTC.